These 27 T cell receptor beta chains originate from one sample sequenced in a study of multiple sclerosis patients with progressive multifocal leukoencephalopathy. Sample time point: before natalizumab initiation. The assay was immunoSEQ multiplex PCR, and TCRdb's table has in-frame clones only and misses some. The table records fewer than 35,000 clones, about 89% of them present only once. Sequencing was carried out using PBMCs. The receptor set was obtained from a human donor with multiple sclerosis.

This chain's CDR3 is CASSPGTGKRNTEAFF. DNA for the CDR3: TGTGCCAGCAGCCCCGGGACAGGGAAAAGGAACACTGAAGCTTTCTTT. This chain connects TRBV11-2 to TRBJ1-1; 9 nucleotides align to TRBD1. This CDR3 region has 16 residues. Trimming removed 5 bases from V and 1 base from J; junction bases left unmatched: 8. Germline V gene data show CDR1 as SGHAT and CDR2 as FQNNGV.

The CDR3 sequence: CASSLDPPGPTDTQYF. In DNA form, the CDR3 reads TGCGCCAGCAGCTTAGATCCGCCCGGTCCGACAGATACGCAGTATTTT. V gene TRBV5-1 combines with J gene TRBJ2-3, with unresolved D. Germline CDR1 SGHRS, CDR2 YFSETQ. Trimming pared 2 bases from V and 3 bases from J, leaving 16 bases between. This CDR3 spans 16 amino acids. The whole variable domain, filled in from reference TRBV5-1 and TRBJ2-3, reads KAGVTQTPRYLIKTRGQQVTLSCSPISGHRSVSWYQQTPGQGLQFLFEYFSETQRNKGNFPGRFSGRQFSNSRSEMNVSTLELGDSALYLCASSLDPPGPTDTQYFGPGTRLTVL.

This rearrangement joins TRBV2 to TRBJ1-4; weak D call: TRBD1 (5 bases). The germline V and J ends were trimmed by 8 bases and 8 bases, with 21 bases remaining between them. CDR3 length equals 15 residues. CDR1 is SNHLY and CDR2 is FYNNEI in the germline V gene. DNA for the CDR3: TGTGCCAGCCTCAAAGCGAGGACTTGGGGCGAAAAACTGTTTTTT. Protein sequence: CASLKARTWGEKLFF.

The chain combines TRBV16 with TRBJ2-2; unclear D gene. CDR3 size: 15 residues. CDR1 KGHSY and CDR2 FQNENV come from the germline V gene. Trimming removed 1 base from V and 7 bases from J, with 13 bases in between. CDR3 bases: TGTGCCAGCAGCCAATTGGAGTCCCGCAGCGGGGAGCTGTTTTTT. Translation: CASSQLESRSGELFF.

The chain recombines TRBV10-1 with TRBJ2-5, with D perhaps TRBD1 or TRBD2 (5 bases each). With the DNA end fitting TRBJ2-7 better, the J assignment may be wrong. The CDR3 is made up of 14 amino acids. Germline CDR1 and CDR2: WNHNN and SYGVQD (reference sequence). Here the CDR3 DNA reads TGCGCCAGCAGTGGACTACAGGAATCCTACGAGCAGTACTTC. Translating gives CASSGLQESYEQYF.

The V and J genes are TRBV19 and TRBJ1-5; no reliable D call. The CDR3 is made up of 14 amino acids. Deletions cut 0 bases from V and 2 bases from J, with 5 bases between. Germline lookup yields CDR1 LNHDA and CDR2 SQIVND (reference sequence). CDR3 region: CASSIDLGNQPQHF. CDR3 in DNA: TGTGCCAGTAGTATAGATTTGGGCAATCAGCCCCAGCATTTT.

This chain uses TRBV9 with TRBJ2-5, with D possibly matching TRBD1 (6 bases). The DNA end favors TRBJ2-7, so the J call may be wrong. The CDR3 consists of 16 residues. CDR1 and CDR2 (germline): SGDLS, YYNGEE. CDR3 sequence reads: CASSAKITGTPYEQYF. The DNA of the CDR3 is TGTGCCAGCAGCGCCAAAATCACCGGGACACCCTACGAGCAGTACTTC.

The CDR3 region is CASSPQGQGPYEQYF. DNA of the CDR3: TGTGCCAGCAGTCCTCAGGGACAGGGTCCCTACGAGCAGTACTTC. This chain links TRBV6-5 with TRBJ2-5; 9 bases match TRBD1. The assigned J gene may be wrong: the sequence end matches TRBJ2-7 better. Germline assignment: CDR1 MNHEY and CDR2 SVGAGI. CDR3 length: 15 amino acids.

This clone was detected only once. This chain joins TRBV12-5 and TRBJ2-1, with D hard to call. V dropped 7 bases and J dropped 8 bases, with 15 bases sitting between them. This CDR3 has 13 residues. Germline CDR1 reads LGHNT; CDR2 reads FRNRAP. CDR3 DNA: TGTGCTAGTGCCCAAACCGGCAGAGATGAGCAGTTCTTC. Its protein product is CASAQTGRDEQFF.

The chain combines TRBV6-5 with TRBJ1-5; 7 bases are a match to TRBD1. CDR1 and CDR2 (germline): MNHEY, SVGAGI. This CDR3 contains 14 residues. Trimming removed 2 bases from V and 6 bases from J; junction bases left unmatched: 4. The CDR3 coding sequence is TGTGCCAGCAGTTACAGGGGGCCTCGTCAGCCCCAGCATTTT. It translates to CASSYRGPRQPQHF.

V usage is TRBV29-1 and J usage is TRBJ2-1; D perhaps matches TRBD2 (5 bases). The length of the CDR3 is 14 residues. Trimming cost V 1 base and J 5 bases, with 12 bases left between them. Germline-derived CDR1 and CDR2 are SQVTM and ANQGSEA. CDR3 in amino acids: CSVEGTRLNNEQFF. The CDR3 DNA sequence: TGCAGCGTTGAAGGAACTAGACTGAACAATGAGCAGTTCTTC.

The V gene is TRBV7-2, the J gene TRBJ2-1, with TRBD2 matching over 11 bases. CDR3 length: 16 residues. Germline CDR1 reads SGHTA; CDR2 reads FQGNSA. The junction had 2 bases not matched to a gene; V was cut back by 1 base and J by 3 bases. The CDR3, as DNA: TGTGCCAGCAGCTTAGTTGGACTAGCGGGCTACAATGAGCAGTTCTTC. Translating it yields CASSLVGLAGYNEQFF.

The rearrangement links TRBV10-2 to TRBJ2-5; TRBD2 matches 12 bases. Germline values: CDR1 WSHSY, CDR2 SAAADI. The trim removed 0 bases at V and 11 bases at J, leaving 16 bases unmatched. This CDR3 has 18 residues. The CDR3 DNA sequence: TGCGCCAGCAGTGAGTCACCCACTAGCGGGAGGCCCAAAGGGGAGCAGTACTTC. The encoded protein is CASSESPTSGRPKGEQYF.

This chain uses TRBV5-1 with TRBJ2-1; perhaps TRBD2 as D (5 bases). Germline V gives CDR1 SGHRS, CDR2 YFSETQ. The CDR3 totals 18 residues. The V end lost 0 bases, the J end lost 3 bases, and 19 bases lay between the germline ends. As DNA, the CDR3 is TGCGCCAGCAGCTTGGGGGAGATCCTCGGGCGCCGCTACAATGAGCAGTTCTTC. Its protein is CASSLGEILGRRYNEQFF.

A word on this clone: The sample has other DNA sequences that encode this CDR3 too. V usage is TRBV27 and J usage is TRBJ2-1, with D hard to call. CDR1 is MNHEY, CDR2 SMNVEV, per germline (reference sequence). The germline V and J ends were trimmed by 5 bases and 6 bases, with 8 bases remaining between them. The length of the CDR3 is 12 residues. The CDR3 region is CASSIIGNEQFF. CDR3 in DNA: TGTGCCAGCAGTATAATAGGCAATGAGCAGTTCTTC.

This sequence joins TRBV2 and TRBJ2-7, with 13 bases matching TRBD2. Germline V gives CDR1 SNHLY, CDR2 FYNNEI. The CDR3 consists of 16 residues. After removal of 6 bases from V and 0 bases from J, the junction contained 5 bases not matched to a gene. The CDR3 sequence is CASSVGLAGSSYEQYF. The CDR3 nucleotides are TGTGCCAGCAGCGTGGGACTAGCGGGGAGCTCCTACGAGCAGTACTTC.

V usage is TRBV28 and J usage is TRBJ1-3; possibly TRBD1 for D (5 bases). CDR3 length: 14 amino acids. The germline V and J ends were trimmed by 1 base and 7 bases, with 11 bases remaining between them. The germline V gene has CDR1 MDHEN and CDR2 SYDVKM. The CDR3 region is CASSLSSGLNTIYF. CDR3 in DNA: TGTGCCAGCAGTTTATCATCGGGGCTGAACACCATATATTTT.

The rearrangement uses TRBV9 and TRBJ1-1; the D gene is possibly TRBD1 (6 bases). Germline V lookup: CDR1 SGDLS, CDR2 YYNGEE. This CDR3 contains 15 residues. V lost 4 bases, J lost 4 bases, and 17 bases lay in between. CDR3 sequence (DNA): TGTGCCAGCAGCATACAGGGTGGGGTGGGCACTGAAGCTTTCTTT. It is translated as CASSIQGGVGTEAFF.

V gene TRBV5-5 combines with J gene TRBJ1-2; TRBD1 agrees at 9 bases. V was clipped by 4 bases and J by 7 bases; unmatched bases: 8. This CDR3 has 14 residues. The germline V gene has CDR1 SGHKS and CDR2 YYEKEE (reference sequence). CDR3 sequence: CASSDGQGRSGYTF. The CDR3 nucleotides read TGTGCCAGCAGCGATGGACAGGGGAGAAGTGGCTACACCTTC.

This chain connects TRBV2 to TRBJ2-2; 10 nucleotides match TRBD2. The junction had 3 bases not matched to a gene; V was cut back by 4 bases and J by 1 base. The CDR3 is 16 amino acids. Germline loops: CDR1 SNHLY, CDR2 FYNNEI. The DNA of the CDR3 is TGTGCCAGCAGTGCGCGACTAGCGGGGAACACCGGGGAGCTGTTTTTT. The encoded protein is CASSARLAGNTGELFF.

The chain has TRBV6-6 and TRBJ1-4, with 7 bases that match TRBD1. Germline loops: CDR1 MNHNY, CDR2 SVGAGI (reference sequence). The CDR3 runs 13 residues. J was trimmed by 8 bases and V by 7 bases; bases with no gene match: 7. Written as DNA, the CDR3 is TGTGCCAGCAAGGGGGCGACGCGGGAAAAACTGTTTTTT. Translated, it gives CASKGATREKLFF.

The chain joins TRBV5-1 to TRBJ2-7, with 7 bases fitting TRBD1. The CDR3 is 12 residues long. From germline, CDR1 is SGHRS and CDR2 YFSETQ. J was trimmed by 3 bases and V by 3 bases; bases with no gene match: 0. This CDR3 is CASSWTGYEQYF. The CDR3, as DNA: TGCGCCAGCAGCTGGACAGGCTACGAGCAGTACTTC.

The chain's CDR3 is CASSLGEGTEAFF. The CDR3 DNA follows: TGTGCCAGCTCACTCGGGGAGGGCACTGAAGCTTTCTTT. The chain joins TRBV18 to TRBJ1-1, with D hard to call. Germline V gives CDR1 KGHSH, CDR2 LQKENI. V shed 4 bases and J shed 4 bases, with 10 bases lying between them. This CDR3 has 13 amino acids.

This clone was seen only a few times. The rearrangement links TRBV19 to TRBJ1-1; 9 bases match TRBD1. V was pared by 3 bases and J by 1 base, with 12 bases of the junction left unmatched. Germline CDR1 reads LNHDA; CDR2 reads SQIVND (reference sequence). The CDR3 runs to 18 residues. The CDR3 sequence: CASSMGPGQGAKNTEAFF. CDR3 in DNA: TGTGCCAGTAGTATGGGTCCGGGACAGGGAGCGAAGAACACTGAAGCTTTCTTT.

This chain joins TRBV20-1 and TRBJ2-7; a weak D match, TRBD1 (6 bases). Germline V CDR1 and CDR2: DFQATT, SNEGSKA (reference sequence). CDR3 length equals 11 residues. V was clipped by 5 bases and J by 6 bases, with 11 bases between them. The CDR3 loop reads CSAPGAGEQYF. The DNA for the CDR3 is TGCAGTGCTCCAGGGGCTGGCGAGCAGTACTTC.

The rearrangement joins TRBV11-2 to TRBJ1-6, with a weak D call TRBD1 (6 bases). This CDR3 region has 17 residues. V was cut by 5 bases and J by 6 bases, with 20 bases left in between. Germline CDR1 is SGHAT and CDR2 is FQNNGV. CDR3 protein: CASSPWVRGAGNSPLHF. The CDR3 bases are TGTGCCAGCAGCCCATGGGTCAGGGGCGCTGGTAATTCACCCCTCCACTTT.

The chain has TRBV18 and TRBJ1-5; weak D call: TRBD1 (5 bases). The CDR3 runs 16 residues. CDR1 KGHSH and CDR2 LQKENI come from the germline V gene. V was clipped by 2 bases and J by 0 bases, with 11 bases between them. The CDR3 spells CASSPNITGSNQPQHF. The CDR3, as DNA: TGTGCCAGCTCACCAAATATAACAGGTAGCAATCAGCCCCAGCATTTT.